This paragraph covers one T cell receptor beta chain sequence. Its antigen is currently unknown. The source of the sample is a study of T cell responses to AZD1222 COVID-19 vaccine. General observations from the study: The donor group comprised mostly white British people and more females; the analysis possibly underestimated clonal diversity.

Trimming left V 6 bases short and J 6 bases short, with 8 bases between. Germline V gives CDR1 SNHLY, CDR2 FYNNEI. The CDR3 loop spans 12 amino acids. Repertoires were generated with immunoSEQ multiplex PCR, while TCRdb's copy carries only in-frame clones and drops some. The sample has some 100,000 clones, about 87% seen once. The chain carries TRBV2 and TRBJ2-2; D not certain. The sequences come from peripheral blood, collected 28 days after the second AZD1222 dose. The TCR was taken from an adult who received the AZD1222 COVID-19 vaccine. CDR3 sequence reads: CASRVGSGELFF. In nucleotides, the CDR3 is TGTGCCAGCAGAGTGGGTTCCGGGGAGCTGTTTTTT.